The rows below give T cell receptor beta chains drawn from one sample of a study of control samples from healthy donors and cancer patients. The data were produced by immunoSEQ multiplex PCR, yet TCRdb's version contains in-frame clones alone and is incomplete. The sample carries 65,000 to 90,000 clones, approximately 91% recorded once. The sample consisted of PBMCs. These receptors all stem from a woman between 45 and 60 years old with colorectal cancer. Each CDR3 is given with its conserved first and last residue. The D gene is left open where the match is weak. A clone size is listed for some rows: how often the clone was seen (once, few, many), or a class if it is expanded.

D gene	V gene	clone size	J gene	CDR3 DNA	CDR3 protein
-	TRBV7-8	-	TRBJ2-3	TGTGCCAGCAGCTTAAGGCACAGTAGCACAGATACGCAGTATTTT	CASSLRHSSTDTQYF
-	TRBV6-5	-	TRBJ1-1	TGTGCCAGCAGGCCCACAACGAACACTGAAGCTTTCTTT	CASRPTTNTEAFF
TRBD1	TRBV7-3	-	TRBJ2-2	TGTGCCAGCAGTTTGGCGGGACAGGGGGCGCGAACCGGGGAGCTGTTTTTT	CASSLAGQGARTGELFF
TRBD2	TRBV5-8	once	TRBJ2-3	TGTGCCAGCAGCTTGGCCGAGTGGGGGGGAGGCGCAGATACGCAGTATTTT	CASSLAEWGGGADTQYF
-	TRBV4-1	-	TRBJ1-2	TGCGCCAGCAGCCCCGGGGGCCACTATGGCTACACCTTC	CASSPGGHYGYTF
-	TRBV7-8	-	TRBJ1-1	TGTGCCAGCAGCCCCACGGGGCAGAACACTGAAGCTTTCTTT	CASSPTGQNTEAFF
-	TRBV25-1	-	TRBJ1-3	TGTGCCAGCAGTCAGATGGGGGCTGGAAACACCATATATTTT	CASSQMGAGNTIYF
TRBD2	TRBV5-1	few	TRBJ2-1	TGCGCCAGCAGACCGGCTAGCGGCAGCTCCTACAATGAGCAGTTCTTC	CASRPASGSSYNEQFF
TRBD2	TRBV4-2	-	TRBJ2-6	TGTGCCAGCAGCCAAGGAGGACTAGCGGGGTCCTCTGGGGCCAACGTCCTGACTTTC	CASSQGGLAGSSGANVLTF
-	TRBV5-6	-	TRBJ2-1	TGTGCCAGCAGTTCAATAGGACTCCGGGGAACAACGCAGCAGTTCTTC	CASSSIGLRGTTQQFF
-	TRBV7-2	-	TRBJ2-3	TGTGCCAGCAGCGATATGACAGGAGATACGCAGTATTTT	CASSDMTGDTQYF
TRBD2	TRBV6-2/TRBV6-3	-	TRBJ2-1	TGTGCCAGCAGTTACGGGTCTAGCGGGGGGCCTTACAATGAGCAGTTCTTC	CASSYGSSGGPYNEQFF
TRBD1	TRBV18	-	TRBJ1-6	TGTGCCAGCTCACCCGAGATCCCTGGGACAGGCTTTTATAATTCACCCCTCCACTTT	CASSPEIPGTGFYNSPLHF
TRBD1	TRBV6-5	few	TRBJ1-3	TGTGCCACTTCCAGGGGGGTTCGCAATGGAAACACCATATATTTT	CATSRGVRNGNTIYF
-	TRBV3-1/TRBV3-2	-	TRBJ1-2	TGTGCCAGCAGCCCGGAGTGGGGGACGGACTATGGCTACACCTTC	CASSPEWGTDYGYTF
-	TRBV6-5	-	TRBJ2-6	TGTGCCAGCAATCCGAGGAGCTCTGGGGCCAACGTCCTGACTTTC	CASNPRSSGANVLTF
-	TRBV3-1/TRBV3-2	-	TRBJ1-3	TGTGCCAGCAGCCAAGGAGGTGGGACTGGAAACACCATATATTTT	CASSQGGGTGNTIYF
-	TRBV7-9	-	TRBJ2-4	TGTGCCAGCAGTCCCCCGTTGGAATTCCTAGCCAAAAACATTCAGTACTTC	CASSPPLEFLAKNIQYF
-	TRBV14	-	TRBJ1-2	TGTGCCAGCAGCCAAGATAGGAGGGGTGACTACACCTTC	CASSQDRRGDYTF
-	TRBV29-1	-	TRBJ2-1	TGCAGCGTTGAATTAGAGTATGAGCAGTTCTTC	CSVELEYEQFF
-	TRBV2	few	TRBJ2-1	TGTGCCAGCAGTGGTGAGGCCGGGGGTGAGCAGTTCTTC	CASSGEAGGEQFF
-	TRBV15	-	TRBJ2-5	TGTGCCACCAGCAGAGACCAAGAGACCCAGTACTTC	CATSRDQETQYF
-	TRBV6-5	-	TRBJ1-2	TGTGCCAGCAGTAAACCGACAGCCCAGGGTGGCTACACCTTC	CASSKPTAQGGYTF
-	TRBV6-1	-	TRBJ1-5	TGTGCCAGCAGTGAAGCGGCCTCCAATCAGCCCCAGCATTTT	CASSEAASNQPQHF
-	TRBV28	-	TRBJ2-3	TGTGCCAGCAGTTTAAGGACAGATACGCAGTATTTT	CASSLRTDTQYF
TRBD1	TRBV19	once	TRBJ2-5	TGTGCCAGTAGTATAGCGGGAGCCGGGACAGGGTTTAGGGAGACCCAGTACTTC	CASSIAGAGTGFRETQYF
-	TRBV6-2/TRBV6-3	-	TRBJ2-2	TGTGCCAGCAGTTACTCGATCGGGGACGGGGAGCTGTTTTTT	CASSYSIGDGELFF
-	TRBV6-5	-	TRBJ1-2	TGTGCCAGCAGCCCCGAAGGGATCGGCTACACCTTC	CASSPEGIGYTF
-	TRBV30	-	TRBJ1-5	TGTGCCGGACAGCAAGATAGCAATCAGCCCCAGCATTTT	CAGQQDSNQPQHF
TRBD1	TRBV5-6	-	TRBJ1-4	TGTGCCAGCAGCTCTCCGGGACAGGCAACTAATGAAAAACTGTTTTTT	CASSSPGQATNEKLFF
-	TRBV2	few	TRBJ1-5	TGTGCCAGCAGTGGCGGACACCAAAATCAGCCCCAGCATTTT	CASSGGHQNQPQHF
-	TRBV4-3	-	TRBJ2-5	TGCGCCAGCAGCCAAGGGGATACCCCAGAGACCCAGTACTTC	CASSQGDTPETQYF
TRBD2	TRBV6-1	medium-sized	TRBJ2-2	TGTGCCAGCAGTGGTACTAGCGGGGTAGGCACCGGGGAGCTGTTTTTT	CASSGTSGVGTGELFF
-	TRBV7-9	-	TRBJ1-6	TGTGCCAGCAGCCGTAGGAATCCGGATTCACCCCTCCACTTT	CASSRRNPDSPLHF
-	TRBV10-3	once	TRBJ1-1	TGTGCCATTAAACGGACGGCTATGAACACTGAAGCTTTCTTT	CAIKRTAMNTEAFF
TRBD1	TRBV14	-	TRBJ1-2	TGTGCCAGTACAACCGTGACAGGGGATGGCTACACCTTC	CASTTVTGDGYTF
-	TRBV18	-	TRBJ2-5	TGTGCCAGCTCACTTGGGGCCCAAGAGACCCAGTACTTC	CASSLGAQETQYF
-	TRBV9	-	TRBJ1-3	TGTGCCAGCAGCGTAGTTGCCAGGGGTGGTGGAAACACCATATATTTT	CASSVVARGGGNTIYF
-	TRBV5-1	-	TRBJ2-5	TGCGCCAGCGCGGTTGACGGGACCGAAGAGACCCAGTACTTC	CASAVDGTEETQYF
-	TRBV5-1	-	TRBJ1-1	TGCGCCAGCAGGGGGTACACTATGGGCACTGAAGCTTTCTTT	CASRGYTMGTEAFF
TRBD1	TRBV6-2/TRBV6-3	-	TRBJ1-6	TGTGCCAGCAGTTACCGGACAGGGGGTCCGTCACCCCTCCACTTT	CASSYRTGGPSPLHF
-	TRBV20-1	-	TRBJ1-3	TGCAGTGCTAGTAGGCAGGGACCTGGAAACACCATATATTTT	CSASRQGPGNTIYF
-	TRBV7-2	-	TRBJ1-1	TGTGCCAGCAGCGGCAGGGTAGGGGTCCTGAACACTGAAGCTTTCTTT	CASSGRVGVLNTEAFF
-	TRBV27	-	TRBJ1-4	TGTGCCAGCAGGGAAAGCAGGGCAACTAATGAAAAACTGTTTTTT	CASRESRATNEKLFF
TRBD1	TRBV4-1	-	TRBJ1-2	TGCGCCAGCAGCCAACAGGGGGCGCTTGGCTACACCTTC	CASSQQGALGYTF
TRBD1	TRBV19	once	TRBJ2-5	TGTGCCAGTAGTAACCGACAGGGGCTTAAAGAGACCCAGTACTTC	CASSNRQGLKETQYF
-	TRBV6-5	-	TRBJ1-1	TGTGCCAGCTCACTGGGCCAGAACACTGAAGCTTTCTTT	CASSLGQNTEAFF
TRBD1	TRBV24-1	-	TRBJ1-4	TGTGCCACCAGTAACCCGGAGGGACAGGGAAATGAAAAACTGTTTTTT	CATSNPEGQGNEKLFF
-	TRBV24-1	-	TRBJ2-2	TGTGCCACATCCGGTGGAGGGCGAACCGGGGAGCTGTTTTTT	CATSGGGRTGELFF
-	TRBV29-1	-	TRBJ1-2	TGCAGCGCGTGGGCCGGGGGCGGAGGCTACACCTTC	CSAWAGGGGYTF